These 18 T cell receptor beta chains were sequenced from one sample in a study of T cells in Graves' hyperthyroidism and ophthalmopathy. RNA transcripts gave rise to amplified TCR beta CDR3 regions. Primed by the HTBI set, a first-round RT-PCR was run on the TCR CDR3. TCRdb passed the multiplex PCR reads through MiXCR, listing each CDR3 protein once. Counted here are some 350,000 distinct CDR3 sequences, roughly 19% occurring once; the ten biggest clones make up approximately 4%. Sequencing was carried out using blood. These receptors were obtained from a woman between 18 and 29 years old with Graves' hyperthyroidism.

The CDR3 loop is CSVQAGGSTEAFF. CDR3 DNA: TGCAGCGTCCAAGCTGGAGGGAGCACTGAAGCTTTCTTT. The chain joins TRBV29-1 to TRBJ1-1; unclear D gene. Germline CDR1 is SQVTM and CDR2 is ANQGSEA. Trimming removed 6 bases from V and 4 bases from J, with 15 bases in between. The CDR3 has 13 residues.

This clonotype was recorded many times. The rearrangement uses TRBV6-1 and TRBJ1-1; no definite D call. Looked up from germline, CDR1 is MNHNS and CDR2 is SASEGT. This CDR3 region has 13 residues. The ends were cut back, 1 base at V and 11 bases at J, with 14 bases in the middle. DNA of the CDR3: TGTGCCAGCAGTGAAGAGGCCCCTCAGGTGGCTTTCTTT. Protein: CASSEEAPQVAFF.

As concerns this clonotype: A much larger clone sits a single nucleotide away, making a read error possible. Here the CDR3 omits its conserved ending phenylalanine or tryptophan, so a read error is the likely source. The rearrangement joins TRBV5-6 to TRBJ2-2, with D perhaps matching TRBD2 (5 bases). Between the trimmed V and J ends, which lost 2 bases and 7 bases, there was a span of 6 bases. The CDR3 contains 12 residues. CDR1 is SGHDT, CDR2 YYEEEE, per germline. In nucleotides, the CDR3 is TGTGCCAGCAGCTTCGGGGACGGGGAGCTGTTTTAT. Its protein product is CASSFGDGELFY.

Comment on this clonotype: A much larger clone is a single base away; this may be a read error. The CDR3 is CASSPPSPSHEQYF. CDR3 bases: TGTGCCAGCTCACCTCCGTCCCCCTCACACGAGCAGTACTTC. This chain links TRBV18 with TRBJ2-7; D is unclear. V was cut by 3 bases and J by 5 bases, with 14 bases left in between. This CDR3 comprises 14 residues. Germline V CDR1 and CDR2: KGHSH, LQKENI.

This clonotype showed up many times. The chain employs TRBV15 and TRBJ2-5, with a possible D match to TRBD1 (5 bases). Germline lookup yields CDR1 LNHNV and CDR2 YYDKDF (reference sequence). V gave up 0 bases and J gave up 4 bases, with 12 bases separating them. CDR3 length: 15 residues. CDR3: CATSRDVGPGETQYF. In nucleotides, the CDR3 is TGTGCCACCAGCAGAGATGTGGGGCCAGGAGAGACCCAGTACTTC.

The chain combines TRBV28 with TRBJ1-1; D is undetermined. CDR3 length equals 13 residues. The V gene's germline CDR1 is MDHEN and CDR2 SYDVKM. Trimming took off 5 bases at V and 10 bases at J, with 17 bases between the two ends. CDR3 DNA sequence: TGTGCCAGCAGTCTCCTCCCGGGGAGTGGAGCTTTCTTT. Amino acids: CASSLLPGSGAFF.

This clonotype was observed many times. V is TRBV2 and J is TRBJ1-2; D is undetermined. Germline values: CDR1 SNHLY, CDR2 FYNNEI. The CDR3 totals 15 residues. V was pared by 0 bases and J by 4 bases, with 12 bases between. CDR3 sequence (DNA): TGTGCCAGCAGTGAAGCGCTTGGGCGGAGCTATGGCTACACCTTC. This translates into CASSEALGRSYGYTF.

This clonotype was recorded at least ten times. The V gene is TRBV6-5, the J gene TRBJ2-5, with D possibly TRBD1 on 6 matching bases. The ends were cut back, 4 bases at V and 2 bases at J, with 11 bases in the middle. CDR1 is MNHEY, CDR2 SVGAGI, per germline. The CDR3 runs to 14 residues. The CDR3 is CASSWTVGQETQYF. DNA of the CDR3: TGTGCCAGCAGTTGGACAGTAGGACAAGAGACCCAGTACTTC.

This clonotype was recorded many times. The chain carries TRBV11-3 and TRBJ2-5; D is unresolved. The germline V gene has CDR1 SGHNT and CDR2 YENEEA. V was trimmed by 5 bases and J by 5 bases, leaving 12 bases between them. CDR3 length equals 13 residues. The CDR3 DNA reads as TGTGCCAGCAGCCACAGTGACTTGGAGACCCAGTACTTC. Translated, it gives CASSHSDLETQYF. Complete variable domain (other parts from reference TRBV11-3 and TRBJ2-5): EAGVVQSPRYKIIEKKQPVAFWCNPISGHNTLYWYLQNLGQGPELLIRYENEEAVDDSQLPKDRFSAERLKGVDSTLKIQPAELGDSAVYLCASSHSDLETQYFGPGTRLLVL.

The rearrangement links TRBV12-3 or TRBV12-4 to TRBJ1-2; D perhaps matches TRBD1 (6 bases). This CDR3 spans 15 amino acids. V dropped 7 bases and J dropped 0 bases, with 15 bases sitting between them. As DNA, the CDR3 is TGTGCCAGCACCCTGACAGGATTAGCTAACTATGGCTACACCTTC. Translation: CASTLTGLANYGYTF.

This clonotype was recorded a few times. V and J are TRBV10-2 and TRBJ2-3; perhaps D is TRBD1 or TRBD2 (5 bases each). Trimming stripped 6 bases from V and 8 bases from J, with 15 bases between. Per the germline V gene, CDR1 is WSHSY and CDR2 is SAAADI. The CDR3 covers 13 residues. The CDR3 bases are TGCGCCAGCAGGGCCTCACCGGGGACTACGCAGTATTTT. This encodes CASRASPGTTQYF.

This clonotype was detected many times. The rearrangement links TRBV6-8 to TRBJ1-5, with D possibly TRBD1 on 6 matching bases. The CDR3 is 15 residues long. V was clipped by 8 bases and J by 6 bases, with 20 bases between them. Germline assignment: CDR1 MNHGY and CDR2 SAAAGT. CDR3 bases: TGTGCCAGCGCCCACAGGGCGCAAAATGGTCAGCCCCAGCATTTT. Translation: CASAHRAQNGQPQHF.

The V call is TRBV6-5, the J call TRBJ1-6, with 10 bases fitting TRBD1. CDR1 MNHEY and CDR2 SVGAGI come from the germline V gene. J gave up 7 bases and V 6 bases, and 6 bases lay outside the gene matches. The CDR3 sequence is 15 residues long. The DNA of the CDR3 is TGTGCCAGCAGGTACGGACAGGGGGTCAATTCACCCCTCCACTTT. It translates to CASRYGQGVNSPLHF.

This clonotype showed up many times. The CDR3 loop is CASMKDRATGELFF. The DNA for the CDR3 is TGTGCCAGTATGAAGGATCGAGCCACCGGGGAGCTGTTTTTT. This chain uses TRBV12-3 or TRBV12-4 with TRBJ2-2; D call uncertain. The CDR3 has 14 amino acids. The V end was cut by 9 bases, the J end by 4 bases, with 15 bases between.

This clonotype was detected many times. The chain has TRBV6-1 and TRBJ1-3; D may be TRBD1 (5 bases). V was shortened by 4 bases and J by 1 base, with 14 bases between the two germline ends. The CDR3 spans 16 residues. Germline CDR1 is MNHNS and CDR2 is SASEGT. CDR3 loop: CASSGWGGVSGNTIYF. CDR3 DNA sequence: TGTGCCAGCAGTGGCTGGGGCGGGGTGTCTGGAAACACCATATATTTT.

In this sample, this clonotype turned up many times. This chain joins TRBV5-1 and TRBJ1-1; D is perhaps TRBD1 (6 bases). Deletions cut 4 bases from V and 0 bases from J, with 10 bases between. Germline V gene data show CDR1 as SGHRS and CDR2 as YFSETQ. The CDR3 sequence is 14 residues long. The CDR3 loop reads CASSPGVLNTEAFF. The CDR3 nucleotides are TGCGCCAGCAGCCCAGGGGTCCTGAACACTGAAGCTTTCTTT.

This clonotype has ten or more counts. This sequence joins TRBV27 and TRBJ2-7, with D unclear. Germline CDR1 reads MNHEY; CDR2 reads SMNVEV (reference sequence). CDR3 size: 13 residues. The germline V and J ends were trimmed by 2 bases and 1 base, with 6 bases remaining between them. The CDR3 nucleotides read TGTGCCAGCAGTTTAAAGCGTTCCTACGAGCAGTACTTC. It specifies CASSLKRSYEQYF.

This clonotype was seen many times. The chain employs TRBV10-3 and TRBJ1-3; D gene uncertain. V lost 2 bases and J 4 bases, leaving 3 bases between the germline ends. Germline loops: CDR1 ENHRY, CDR2 SYGVKD. The CDR3 spans 12 residues. CDR3 amino acids: CAISEVGNTIYF. The CDR3 bases are TGTGCCATCAGTGAGGTGGGAAACACCATATATTTT.